The clone carrying this T cell receptor (beta chain) appeared many times. The data are from a study of T-cell reconstitution after alpha-beta-depleted transplantation in children. The TCRbeta library was prepared with unique molecular identifiers. TCRdb reprocessed the PCR reads with MiXCR, giving one entry per CDR3 protein. The sample has roughly 74,000 distinct CDR3 sequences, about a sixth seen once. The TCR originated in a male patient aged 2-15 years who had a stem cell transplant for acute lymphoblastic leukemia, so the T cells may come from the graft donor. The sequenced sample was PBMCs, mostly from graft donor cells, obtained 360 days after TCRalphabeta/CD19-depleted stem cell transplant.

The CDR3 coding sequence is TGTGCCAGCAGTTTTAGGGGAGGTAACACCGGGGAGCTGTTTTTT. It is translated as CASSFRGGNTGELFF. The chain employs TRBV12-3 or TRBV12-4 and TRBJ2-2, with a weak D call TRBD2 (6 bases). Deletions cut 3 bases from V and 2 bases from J, with 10 bases between. The CDR3 runs 15 residues.